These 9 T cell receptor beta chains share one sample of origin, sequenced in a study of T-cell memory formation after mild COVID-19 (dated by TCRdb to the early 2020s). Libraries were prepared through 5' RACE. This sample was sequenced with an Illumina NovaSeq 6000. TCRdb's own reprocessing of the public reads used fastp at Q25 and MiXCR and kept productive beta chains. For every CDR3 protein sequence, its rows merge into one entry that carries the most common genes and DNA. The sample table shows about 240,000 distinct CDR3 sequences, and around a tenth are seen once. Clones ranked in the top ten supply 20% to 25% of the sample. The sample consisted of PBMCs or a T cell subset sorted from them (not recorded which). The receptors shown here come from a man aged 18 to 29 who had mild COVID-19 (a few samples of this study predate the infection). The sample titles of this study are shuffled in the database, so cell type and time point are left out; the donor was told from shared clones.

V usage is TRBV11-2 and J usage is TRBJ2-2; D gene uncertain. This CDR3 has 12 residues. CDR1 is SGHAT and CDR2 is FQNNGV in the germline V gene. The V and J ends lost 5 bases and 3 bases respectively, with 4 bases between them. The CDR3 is CASSGYTGELFF. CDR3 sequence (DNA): TGTGCCAGCAGCGGGTACACCGGGGAGCTGTTTTTT.

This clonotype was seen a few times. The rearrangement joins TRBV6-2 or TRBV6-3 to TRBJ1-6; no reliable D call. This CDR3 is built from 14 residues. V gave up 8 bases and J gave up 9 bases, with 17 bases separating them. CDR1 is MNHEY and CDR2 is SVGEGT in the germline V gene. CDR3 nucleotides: TGTGCCAGCGCGACCCAAGTCCGCCTTTCACCCCTCCACTTT. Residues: CASATQVRLSPLHF.

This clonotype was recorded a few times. CDR3 nucleotides: TGTGCCAGCAGTCACACTAGCGGGGGGGACAATGAGCAGTTCTTC. Translation gives CASSHTSGGDNEQFF. The V gene is TRBV6-2 or TRBV6-3, the J gene TRBJ2-1, with TRBD2 matching over 13 bases. The CDR3 contains 15 residues. With V trimmed by 5 bases and J by 5 bases, 3 bases remained unmatched. The germline gives CDR1 MNHEY, CDR2 SVGEGT.

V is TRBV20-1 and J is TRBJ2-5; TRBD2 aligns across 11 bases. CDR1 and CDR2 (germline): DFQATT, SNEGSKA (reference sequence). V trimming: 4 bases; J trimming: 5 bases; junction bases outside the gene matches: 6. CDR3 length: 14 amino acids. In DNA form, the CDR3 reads TGCAGTGCTATAAGGACTAGCGGGCAGGAGACCCAGTACTTC. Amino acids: CSAIRTSGQETQYF.

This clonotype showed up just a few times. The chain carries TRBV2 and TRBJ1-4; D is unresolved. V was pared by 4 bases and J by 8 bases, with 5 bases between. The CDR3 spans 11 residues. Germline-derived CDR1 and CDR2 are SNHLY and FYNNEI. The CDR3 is CASSAFEKLFF. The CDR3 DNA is TGTGCCAGCAGTGCCTTCGAAAAACTGTTTTTT. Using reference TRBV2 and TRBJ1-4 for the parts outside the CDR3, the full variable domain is EPEVTQTPSHQVTQMGQEVILRCVPISNHLYFYWYRQILGQKVEFLVSFYNNEISEKSEIFDDQFSVERPDGSNFTLKIRSTKLEDSAMYFCASSAFEKLFFGSGTQLSVL.

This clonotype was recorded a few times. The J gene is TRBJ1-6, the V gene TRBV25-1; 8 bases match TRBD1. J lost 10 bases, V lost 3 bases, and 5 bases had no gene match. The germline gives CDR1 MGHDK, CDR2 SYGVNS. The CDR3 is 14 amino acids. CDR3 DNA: TGTGCCAGCAGTGAGGGGACAGGCGGGTCACCCCTCCACTTT. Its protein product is CASSEGTGGSPLHF.

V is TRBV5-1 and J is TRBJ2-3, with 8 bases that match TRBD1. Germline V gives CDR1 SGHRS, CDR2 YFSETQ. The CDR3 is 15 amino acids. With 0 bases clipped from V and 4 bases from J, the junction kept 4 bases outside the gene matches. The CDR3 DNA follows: TGCGCCAGCAGCTTGGGGGACAGGAAGGCAGATACGCAGTATTTT. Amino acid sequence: CASSLGDRKADTQYF.

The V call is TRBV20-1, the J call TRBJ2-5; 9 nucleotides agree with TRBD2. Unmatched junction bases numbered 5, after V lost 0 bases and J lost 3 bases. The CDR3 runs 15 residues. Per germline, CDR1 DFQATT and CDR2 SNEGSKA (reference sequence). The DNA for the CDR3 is TGCAGTGCTAGAGATTTGCGACTAGCGGAAGAGACCCAGTACTTC. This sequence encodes CSARDLRLAEETQYF.

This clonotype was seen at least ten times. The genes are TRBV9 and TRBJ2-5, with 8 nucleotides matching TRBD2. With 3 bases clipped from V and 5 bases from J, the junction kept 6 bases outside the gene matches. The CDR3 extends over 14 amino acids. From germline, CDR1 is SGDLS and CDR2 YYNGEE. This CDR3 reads CASSGSGVGETQYF. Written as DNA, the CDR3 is TGTGCCAGCAGCGGTAGCGGGGTGGGGGAGACCCAGTACTTC.